This entry concerns a single T cell receptor beta chain. This record belongs to a study of T cell responses to AZD1222 COVID-19 vaccine. Sequenced by immunoSEQ multiplex PCR; TCRdb stores in-frame clones only, minus some. Of 130,000 or so clones detected, 93% appear once; the ten largest clones hold 0.91%. This CDR3 has 13 residues. The V end was cut by 9 bases, the J end by 7 bases, with 13 bases between. CDR1 is MGHDK and CDR2 is SYGVNS in the germline V gene. The rearrangement uses TRBV25-1 and TRBJ1-6, with D perhaps TRBD1 (5 bases). The receptor comes from an adult in good health. Sample: peripheral blood, taken on day 0 of AZD1222 vaccination. The CDR3 sequence: CASSRWGNSPLHF. In DNA form, the CDR3 reads TGTGCCAGTTCCCGCTGGGGGAATTCACCCCTCCACTTT.